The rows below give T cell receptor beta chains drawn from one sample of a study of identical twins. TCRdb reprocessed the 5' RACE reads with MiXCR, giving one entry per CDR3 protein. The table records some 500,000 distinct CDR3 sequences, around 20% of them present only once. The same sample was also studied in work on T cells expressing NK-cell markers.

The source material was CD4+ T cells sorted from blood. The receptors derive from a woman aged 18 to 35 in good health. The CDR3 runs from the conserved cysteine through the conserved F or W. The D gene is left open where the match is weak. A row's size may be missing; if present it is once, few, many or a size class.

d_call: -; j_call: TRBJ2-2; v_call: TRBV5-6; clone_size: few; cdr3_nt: TGTGCCAGCAAGTCGAGCTATAAGACCGGGGAGCTGTTTTTT; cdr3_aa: CASKSSYKTGELFF
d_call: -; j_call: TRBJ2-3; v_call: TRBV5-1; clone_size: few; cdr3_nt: TGCGCCAGCAGCTTGGCCACTATGCCAGACACAGATACGCAGTATTTT; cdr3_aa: CASSLATMPDTDTQYF
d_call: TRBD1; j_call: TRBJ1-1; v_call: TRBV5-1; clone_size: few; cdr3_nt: TGCGCCAGCAGCTTACAGGGGGGGGCCTCTGAAGCTTTCTTT; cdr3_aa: CASSLQGGASEAFF
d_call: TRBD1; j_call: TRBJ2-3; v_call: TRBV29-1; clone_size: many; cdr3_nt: TGCAGCGTTAGGGACAGGGGGCAGGGCACAGATACGCAGTATTTT; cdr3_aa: CSVRDRGQGTDTQYF
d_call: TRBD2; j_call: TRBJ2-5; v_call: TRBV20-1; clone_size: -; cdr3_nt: TGCAGTGCTTTGCTGACTAGCGGGATAGAGACCCAGTACTTC; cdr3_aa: CSALLTSGIETQYF
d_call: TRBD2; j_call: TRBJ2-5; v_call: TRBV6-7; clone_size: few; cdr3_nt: TGTGCCAGCAGTCCGGGGGGACTAGCGGGGGACAGAAGAATTGGGACCCAGTACTTC; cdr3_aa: CASSPGGLAGDRRIGTQYF
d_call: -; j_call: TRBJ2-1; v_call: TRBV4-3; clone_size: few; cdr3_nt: TGCGCCAGCAGCCAAGATGTTAGCATTGGGGGTGAGCAGTTCTTC; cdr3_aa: CASSQDVSIGGEQFF
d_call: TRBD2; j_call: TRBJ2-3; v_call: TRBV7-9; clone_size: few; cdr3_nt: TGTGCCAGCAGCTTCTGGACTAGCGAGCCAGATACGCAGTATTTT; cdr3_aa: CASSFWTSEPDTQYF
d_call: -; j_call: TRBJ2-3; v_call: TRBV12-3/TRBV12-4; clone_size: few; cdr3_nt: TGTGCCAGCAGAGACGGGAGCACAGATACGCAGTATTTT; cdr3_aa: CASRDGSTDTQYF
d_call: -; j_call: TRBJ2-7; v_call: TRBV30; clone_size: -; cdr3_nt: TGTGCCTGGAGTTCCAAGCGTTACGAGCAGTACTTC; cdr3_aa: CAWSSKRYEQYF
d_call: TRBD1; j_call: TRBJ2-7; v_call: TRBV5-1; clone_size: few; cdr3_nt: TGCGCCAGCAGCCTAGACAGGGGGCGTGTCGCATACTACGAGCAGTACTTC; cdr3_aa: CASSLDRGRVAYYEQYF
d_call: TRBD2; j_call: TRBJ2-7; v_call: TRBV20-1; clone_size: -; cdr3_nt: TGCAGTGCTAAGGCTCCGGGACTAGCGGGGAACTACGAGCAGTACTTC; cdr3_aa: CSAKAPGLAGNYEQYF
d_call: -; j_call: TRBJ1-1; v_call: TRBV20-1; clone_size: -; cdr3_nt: TGCAGTACGCAGGGGCACACTGAAGCTTTCTTT; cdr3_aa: CSTQGHTEAFF
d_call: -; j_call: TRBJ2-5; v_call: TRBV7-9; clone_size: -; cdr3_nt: TGTGCCAGCAGCTTAGCGGGGGGACTTCAGGAGACCCAGTACTTC; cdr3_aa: CASSLAGGLQETQYF
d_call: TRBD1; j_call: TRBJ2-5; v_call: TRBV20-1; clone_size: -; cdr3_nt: TGCAGTGCTAAAGGGGGCGGCTGGGAGACCCAGTACTTC; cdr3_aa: CSAKGGGWETQYF
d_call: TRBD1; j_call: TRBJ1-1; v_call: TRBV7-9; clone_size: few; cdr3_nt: TGTGCCAGCAGCCCCCATCCGCAGGGGGCAGATACTGAAGCTTTCTTT; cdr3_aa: CASSPHPQGADTEAFF